The clone carrying this TCR beta chain has a handful of counts. Its target is unknown. The sequencing template was cDNA reverse transcribed from extracted RNA. Sequencing used immunoSEQ multiplex PCR; TCRdb keeps in-frame clones, though not all of them. The sample contains about 150,000 clones, more than 45% of which appear only once. This entry comes from a study of CD8+ T cells in alopecia areata. Turning to the study itself: Those treated were given oral tofacitinib at 5 to 10 mg twice daily. Patients in the study were on tofacitinib for 6 to 18 months, then off it for 6 months.

V lost 0 bases and J 7 bases, leaving 13 bases between the germline ends. The CDR3 loop spans 16 amino acids. The germline V gene has CDR1 MGHRA and CDR2 YSYEKL. Broader study findings: Possibly as an HLA-related effect, TCR sharing across patients appeared less clear than in mice. Sequence data from scalp samples additionally include resident alphabeta T cells of normal skin.

The chain has TRBV4-1 and TRBJ1-6; D is undetermined. Specimen: CD8+ T cells sorted from blood, collected at week 0. The source is a human donor with alopecia areata. The CDR3 DNA follows: TGCGCCAGCAGCCAAGACCTAAGGGTGGAAAATTCACCCCTCCACTTT. It yields the protein CASSQDLRVENSPLHF.